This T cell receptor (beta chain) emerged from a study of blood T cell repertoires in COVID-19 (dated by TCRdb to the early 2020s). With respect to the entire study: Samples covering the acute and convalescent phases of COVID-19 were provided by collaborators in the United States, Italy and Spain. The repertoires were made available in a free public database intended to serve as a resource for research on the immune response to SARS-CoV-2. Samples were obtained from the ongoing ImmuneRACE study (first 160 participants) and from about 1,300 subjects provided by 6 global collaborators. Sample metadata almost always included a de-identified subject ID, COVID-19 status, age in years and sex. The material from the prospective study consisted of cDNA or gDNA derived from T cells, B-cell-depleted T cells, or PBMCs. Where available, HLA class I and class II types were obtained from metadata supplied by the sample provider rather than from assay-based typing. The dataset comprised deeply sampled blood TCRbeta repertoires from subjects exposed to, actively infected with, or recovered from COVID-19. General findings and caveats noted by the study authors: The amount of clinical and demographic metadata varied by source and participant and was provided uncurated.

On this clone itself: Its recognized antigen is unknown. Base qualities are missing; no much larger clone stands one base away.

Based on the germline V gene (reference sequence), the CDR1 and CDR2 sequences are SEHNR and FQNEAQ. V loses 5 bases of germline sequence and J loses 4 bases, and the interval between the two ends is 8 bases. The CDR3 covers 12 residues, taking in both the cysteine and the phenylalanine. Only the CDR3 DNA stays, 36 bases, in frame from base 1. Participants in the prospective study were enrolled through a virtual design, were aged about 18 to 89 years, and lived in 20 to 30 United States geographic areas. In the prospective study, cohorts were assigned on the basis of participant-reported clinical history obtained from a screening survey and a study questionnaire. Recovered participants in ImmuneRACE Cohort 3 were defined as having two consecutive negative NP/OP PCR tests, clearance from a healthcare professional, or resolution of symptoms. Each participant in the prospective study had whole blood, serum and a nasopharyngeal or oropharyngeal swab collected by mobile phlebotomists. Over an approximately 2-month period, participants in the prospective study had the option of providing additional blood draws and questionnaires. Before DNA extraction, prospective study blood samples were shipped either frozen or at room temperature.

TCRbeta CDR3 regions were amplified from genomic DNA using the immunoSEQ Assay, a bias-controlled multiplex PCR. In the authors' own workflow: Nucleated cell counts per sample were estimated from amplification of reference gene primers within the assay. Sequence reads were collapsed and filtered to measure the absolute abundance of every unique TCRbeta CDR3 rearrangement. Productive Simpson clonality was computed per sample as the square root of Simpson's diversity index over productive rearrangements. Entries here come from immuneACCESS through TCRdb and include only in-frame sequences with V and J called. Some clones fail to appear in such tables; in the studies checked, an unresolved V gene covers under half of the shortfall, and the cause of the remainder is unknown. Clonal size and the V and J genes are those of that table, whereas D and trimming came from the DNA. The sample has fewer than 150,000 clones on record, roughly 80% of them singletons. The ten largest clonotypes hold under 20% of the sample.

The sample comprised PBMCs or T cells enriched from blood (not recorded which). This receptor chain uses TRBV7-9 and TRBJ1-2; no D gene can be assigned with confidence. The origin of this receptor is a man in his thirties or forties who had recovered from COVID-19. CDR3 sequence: CASSTNSYGYTF. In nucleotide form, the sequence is TGTGCCAGCAGCACGAACAGCTATGGCTACACCTTC.